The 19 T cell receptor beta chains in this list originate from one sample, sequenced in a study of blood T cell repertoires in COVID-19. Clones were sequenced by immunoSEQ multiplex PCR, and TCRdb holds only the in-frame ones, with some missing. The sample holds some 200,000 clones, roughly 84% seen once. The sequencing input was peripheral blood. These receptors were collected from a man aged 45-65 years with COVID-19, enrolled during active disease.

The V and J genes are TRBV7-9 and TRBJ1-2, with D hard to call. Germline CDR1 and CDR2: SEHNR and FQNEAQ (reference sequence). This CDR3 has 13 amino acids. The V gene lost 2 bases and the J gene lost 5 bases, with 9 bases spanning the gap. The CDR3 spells CASSLTSGYGYTF. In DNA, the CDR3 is TGTGCCAGCAGCTTAACGTCGGGGTATGGCTACACCTTC.

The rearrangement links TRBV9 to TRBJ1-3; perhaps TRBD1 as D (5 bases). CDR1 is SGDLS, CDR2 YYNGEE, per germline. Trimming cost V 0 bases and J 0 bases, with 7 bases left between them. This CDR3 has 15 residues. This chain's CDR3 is CASSVEGISGNTIYF. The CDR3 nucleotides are TGTGCCAGCAGCGTAGAGGGGATCTCTGGAAACACCATATATTTT.

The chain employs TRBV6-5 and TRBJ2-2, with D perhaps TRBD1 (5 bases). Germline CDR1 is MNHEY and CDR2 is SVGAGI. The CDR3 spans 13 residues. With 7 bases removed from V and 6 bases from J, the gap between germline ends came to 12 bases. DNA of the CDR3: TGTGCCAGCAAGTCAGGACACCCCGGGGAGCTGTTTTTT. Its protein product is CASKSGHPGELFF.

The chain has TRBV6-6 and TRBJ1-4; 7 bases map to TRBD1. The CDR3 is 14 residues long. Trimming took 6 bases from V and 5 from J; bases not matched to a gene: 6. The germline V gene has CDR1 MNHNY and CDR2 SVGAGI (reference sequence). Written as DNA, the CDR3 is TGTGCCAGCAGACAGGGACAGAACAATGAAAAACTGTTTTTT. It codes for CASRQGQNNEKLFF.

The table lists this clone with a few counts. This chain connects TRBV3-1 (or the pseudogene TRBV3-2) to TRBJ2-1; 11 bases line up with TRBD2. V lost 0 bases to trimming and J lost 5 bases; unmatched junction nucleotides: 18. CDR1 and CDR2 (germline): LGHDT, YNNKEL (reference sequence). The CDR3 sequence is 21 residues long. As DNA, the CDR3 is TGTGCCAGCAGCCAAGATCGGTCCAAGACTAGCGGGGCGGGATTTAACAATGAGCAGTTCTTC. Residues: CASSQDRSKTSGAGFNNEQFF.

The CDR3 protein is CASGTSRNEQFF. The CDR3 DNA follows: TGTGCCAGCGGGACTAGCCGCAATGAGCAGTTCTTC. This chain links TRBV6-5 with TRBJ2-1, with 9 bases that match TRBD2. J was trimmed by 6 bases and V by 8 bases; bases with no gene match: 2. The CDR3 sequence is 12 residues long. Germline V gene sequence: CDR1 MNHEY, CDR2 SVGAGI.

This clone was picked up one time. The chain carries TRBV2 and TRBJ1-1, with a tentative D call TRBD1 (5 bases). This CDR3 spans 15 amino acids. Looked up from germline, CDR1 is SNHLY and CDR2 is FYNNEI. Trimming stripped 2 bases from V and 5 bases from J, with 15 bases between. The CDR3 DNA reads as TGTGCCAGCAGTGAATTAGGGGCCGGAGGGACTGAAGCTTTCTTT. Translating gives CASSELGAGGTEAFF.

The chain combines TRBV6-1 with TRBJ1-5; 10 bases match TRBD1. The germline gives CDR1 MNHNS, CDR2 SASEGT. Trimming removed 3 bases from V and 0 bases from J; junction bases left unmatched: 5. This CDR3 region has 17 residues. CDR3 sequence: CASSDRDRGGSNQPQHF. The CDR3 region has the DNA TGTGCCAGCAGTGACCGGGACAGGGGTGGTAGCAATCAGCCCCAGCATTTT.

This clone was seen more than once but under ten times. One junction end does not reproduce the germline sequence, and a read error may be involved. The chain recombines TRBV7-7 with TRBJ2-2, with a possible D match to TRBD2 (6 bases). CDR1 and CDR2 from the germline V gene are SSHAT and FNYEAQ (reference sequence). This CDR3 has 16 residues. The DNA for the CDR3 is TGTGCTAGCAGCTTACGCGCGGGGTTTAACACCGGGGAGCTGTTTTTT. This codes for CASSLRAGFNTGELFF.

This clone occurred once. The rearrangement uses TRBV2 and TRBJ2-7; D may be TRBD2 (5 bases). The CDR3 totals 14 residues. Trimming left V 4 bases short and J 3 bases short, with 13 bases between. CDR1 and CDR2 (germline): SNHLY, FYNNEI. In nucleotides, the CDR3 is TGTGCCAGCAGTGGCCTTAGCGAGGGCTACGAGCAGTACTTC. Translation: CASSGLSEGYEQYF. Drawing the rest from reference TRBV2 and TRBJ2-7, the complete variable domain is EPEVTQTPSHQVTQMGQEVILRCVPISNHLYFYWYRQILGQKVEFLVSFYNNEISEKSEIFDDQFSVERPDGSNFTLKIRSTKLEDSAMYFCASSGLSEGYEQYFGPGTRLTVT.

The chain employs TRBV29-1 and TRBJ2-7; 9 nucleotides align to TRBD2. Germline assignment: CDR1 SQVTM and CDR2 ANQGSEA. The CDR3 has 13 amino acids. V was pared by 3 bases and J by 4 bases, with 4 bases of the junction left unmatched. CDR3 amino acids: CSVEEAGGYEQYF. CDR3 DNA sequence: TGCAGCGTTGAGGAAGCGGGAGGATACGAGCAGTACTTC.

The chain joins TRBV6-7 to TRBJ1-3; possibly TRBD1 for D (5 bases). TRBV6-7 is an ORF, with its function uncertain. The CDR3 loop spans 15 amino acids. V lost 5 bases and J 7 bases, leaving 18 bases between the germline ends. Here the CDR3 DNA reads TGTGCCAGCAGTAATGGAGACAGTCGGTCGAACACCATATATTTT. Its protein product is CASSNGDSRSNTIYF.

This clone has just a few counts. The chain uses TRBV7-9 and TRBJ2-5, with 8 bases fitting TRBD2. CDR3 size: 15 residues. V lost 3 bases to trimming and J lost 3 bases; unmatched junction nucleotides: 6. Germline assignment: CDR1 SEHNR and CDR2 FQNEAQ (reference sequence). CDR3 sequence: CASSFGGGLKETQYF. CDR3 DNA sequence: TGTGCCAGCAGCTTCGGCGGGGGGCTAAAAGAGACCCAGTACTTC. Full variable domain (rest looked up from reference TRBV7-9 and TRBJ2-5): DTGVSQNPRHKITKRGQNVTFRCDPISEHNRLYWYRQTLGQGPEFLTYFQNEAQLEKSRLLSDRFSAERPKGSFSTLEIQRTEQGDSAMYLCASSFGGGLKETQYFGPGTRLLVL.

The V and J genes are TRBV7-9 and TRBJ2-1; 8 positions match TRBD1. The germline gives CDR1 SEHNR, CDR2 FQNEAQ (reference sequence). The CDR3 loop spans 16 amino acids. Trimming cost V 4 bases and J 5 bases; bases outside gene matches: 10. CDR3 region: CASSSNRDRPNNEQFF. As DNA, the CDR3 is TGTGCCAGCAGCTCGAACCGGGACAGGCCCAACAATGAGCAGTTCTTC.

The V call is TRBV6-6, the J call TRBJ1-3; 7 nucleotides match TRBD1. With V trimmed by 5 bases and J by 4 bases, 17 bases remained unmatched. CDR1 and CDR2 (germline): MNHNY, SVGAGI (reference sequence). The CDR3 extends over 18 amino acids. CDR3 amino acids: CASSPLALQGSDGNTIYF. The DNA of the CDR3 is TGTGCCAGCAGTCCTTTGGCCCTACAGGGGTCTGACGGAAACACCATATATTTT.

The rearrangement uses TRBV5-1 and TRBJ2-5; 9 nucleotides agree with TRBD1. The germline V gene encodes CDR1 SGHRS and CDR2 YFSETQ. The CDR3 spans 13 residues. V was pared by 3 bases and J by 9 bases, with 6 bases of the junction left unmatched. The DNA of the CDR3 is TGCGCCAGCAGCTCGCGGGACAGGGATTCCCAGTACTTC. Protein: CASSSRDRDSQYF.

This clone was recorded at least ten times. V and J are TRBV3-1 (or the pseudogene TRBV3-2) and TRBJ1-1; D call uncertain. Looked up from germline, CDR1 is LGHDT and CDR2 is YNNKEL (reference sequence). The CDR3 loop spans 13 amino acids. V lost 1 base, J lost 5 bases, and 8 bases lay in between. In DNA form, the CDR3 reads TGTGCCAGCAGCCAAGGAGGAGGAACTGAAGCTTTCTTT. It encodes CASSQGGGTEAFF.

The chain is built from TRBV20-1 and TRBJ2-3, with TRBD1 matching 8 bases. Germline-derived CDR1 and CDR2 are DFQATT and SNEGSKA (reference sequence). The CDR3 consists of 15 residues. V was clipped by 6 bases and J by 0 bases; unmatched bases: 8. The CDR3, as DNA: TGCAGTGCAAGTCATGGACAGGGCAGCACAGATACGCAGTATTTT. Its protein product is CSASHGQGSTDTQYF.

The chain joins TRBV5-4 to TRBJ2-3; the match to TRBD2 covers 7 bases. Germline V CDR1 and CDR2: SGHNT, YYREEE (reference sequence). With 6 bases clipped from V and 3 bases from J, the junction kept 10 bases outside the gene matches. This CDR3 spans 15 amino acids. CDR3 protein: CASTLVGGPTDTQYF. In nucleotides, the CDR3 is TGTGCCAGCACCCTGGTGGGAGGGCCGACAGATACGCAGTATTTT.